This T cell receptor (beta chain) was identified in a study of T-cell reconstitution after alpha-beta-depleted transplantation in children (dated by TCRdb to about 2016). Turning to the overall study: Using TCR repertoire profiling, the study quantitatively followed how T-cell immune reconstitution unfolded in children after TCRalphabeta/CD19-depleted allogeneic hematopoietic cell transplantation.

The CDR3 runs 14 amino acids, cysteine and phenylalanine included. Kept here is only the CDR3 DNA, which spans 42 bases and is read in frame from base 1. The germline V end is reduced by 3 bases and the J end by 0 bases; junction bases left unmatched: 3. As encoded in the germline V gene (reference sequence), CDR1 is DFQATT while CDR2 is SNEGSKA. This clonotype was found a few times. Its antigen is still unknown. It has no much larger one-base neighbor in the sample; base qualities were not kept. Libraries were prepared through PCR. Instrument used: Illumina HiSeq 2500. Molecular barcoding was employed in the preparation of TCR libraries, with unique molecular identifiers being used to normalize TCRbeta repertoire quantification. TCRdb trimmed public reads at Q25 via fastp, called clones via MiXCR and kept in-frame beta chains. Rows are combined by CDR3 protein, so each entry shows the most common genes and DNA. Here the sample has approximately 420,000 distinct CDR3 sequences; about 11% occur a single time. The ten largest clones take up nearly 5.5% of the sample.

This TCR was recovered from a human donor who donated a stem cell graft to a child with acute myeloid leukemia. Recombination joined TRBV20-1 with TRBJ2-3, with TRBD2 matching 7 junction bases. Source: PBMCs from the stem cell graft donor, taken from the stem cell graft. The CDR3 corresponds to CSARVSGSTDTQYF. The nucleotides are TGCAGTGCTAGGGTTAGCGGGAGCACAGATACGCAGTATTTT.